The clone carrying this TCR beta chain has more than one count but fewer than ten. Its antigen is undetermined. This sample's RNA came from whole unsorted tissue. The normal lung tissue was taken more than 3 cm from the tumor edge. Between August and November 2014, newly diagnosed, chemotherapy-naive lung cancer patients underwent thoracic surgery in China. Germline CDR1 is KGHSH and CDR2 is LQKENI. V shed 2 bases, J shed 2 bases, and the junction held 3 bases outside the gene matches. The CDR3 consists of 14 residues. TCRbeta libraries were built with three rounds of nested PCR, modified from ARM-PCR. MiXCR, applied by TCRdb to the multiplex PCR reads, yields one record per CDR3 protein. The profile shows almost 75,000 distinct CDR3 sequences, roughly 75% of them singletons. The data are from a study of tumor and adjacent non-tumor tissue in lung cancer. Across the whole study: Patients were aged roughly 30 to 76, some 10 men and about 5 women, stage I to III. Study-level results: TCR diversity was significantly greater in tumor than normal lung tissue. In normal lung, the top 100 clones were significantly more dominant than in tumor.

The clonotype originates from a woman in her forties or fifties with non-small cell lung cancer. The chain links TRBV18 to TRBJ2-7; 7 bases fit TRBD2. Sequencing was performed on distant non-tumor lung tissue. The CDR3 nucleotides are TGTGCCAGCTCACCAGAAGGACTAGCCTACGAGCAGTACTTC. It yields the protein CASSPEGLAYEQYF. Variable domain in full (rest from reference TRBV18 and TRBJ2-7): NAGVMQNPRHLVRRRGQEARLRCSPMKGHSHVYWYRQLPEEGLKFMVYLQKENIIDESGMPKERFSAEFPKEGPSILRIQQVVRGDSAAYFCASSPEGLAYEQYFGPGTRLTVT.